A selection of T cell receptor beta chains follows, all from one sample in a study of long-term antiretroviral therapy in people with HIV. Data came from immunoSEQ multiplex PCR; TCRdb stores just in-frame clones and leaves some out. The sample includes 30,000 to 40,000 clones, approximately 86% seen only once; the top ten take 3.5% to 5%. The material was unsorted PBMCs, obtained just before starting antiretroviral therapy. These receptors all come from a woman aged 18-29 years with HIV. Each CDR3 is given with its conserved first and last residue. D genes are given only for firm matches. Part of the rows lack a size; the others show once, few, many or a class for expanded clones.

16	TRBV7-2	TRBJ2-5	-	-	TGTGCCAGCAGCTTGGTGGGAGGGGGGAGTCAAGAGACCCAGTACTTC	CASSLVGGGSQETQYF
14	TRBV2	TRBJ2-3	TRBD2	-	TGTGCCAGCAGACCGGGACTAGCGACAGATACGCAGTATTTT	CASRPGLATDTQYF
11	TRBV19	TRBJ2-3	-	-	TGTGCCAGTAGTCCCGGCGGTACGCAGTATTTT	CASSPGGTQYF
19	TRBV4-1	TRBJ2-2	TRBD2	-	TGCGCCAGCAGCCAAGTTCTGTCTAGCGGGAGTCAATGGACCGGGGAGCTGTTTTTT	CASSQVLSSGSQWTGELFF
15	TRBV5-8	TRBJ2-7	TRBD2	once	TGTGCCAGCAGTTTCCGGGGGGTTTCAGGCTACGAGCAGTACTTC	CASSFRGVSGYEQYF
15	TRBV6-5	TRBJ2-7	TRBD2	-	TGTGCCAGCAGTTCCATCGGACTAGCGGTCTACGAGCAGTACTTC	CASSSIGLAVYEQYF
16	TRBV11-2	TRBJ1-1	-	-	TGTGCCAGCAGCTTAGAGAGGGGCGGTCTGAACACTGAAGCTTTCTTT	CASSLERGGLNTEAFF
16	TRBV5-1	TRBJ2-7	-	-	TGCGCCAGCAGCTTGGCCGGACCTTCTGAGGGCTACGAGCAGTACTTC	CASSLAGPSEGYEQYF
11	TRBV10-2	TRBJ2-1	-	-	TGCGCCAGCAGTCTGGCTGATGAGCAGTTCTTC	CASSLADEQFF
14	TRBV19	TRBJ2-1	-	-	TGTGCCAGTAGTATCGACGGCCCCTACAATGAGCAGTTCTTC	CASSIDGPYNEQFF
12	TRBV6-4	TRBJ1-2	-	few	TGTGCCAGCAGAGCCTCGGATGCTGGCTACACCTTC	CASRASDAGYTF
14	TRBV10-3	TRBJ2-5	-	-	TGTGCCATCAGTAACGGACCGCCTGGGGAGACCCAGTACTTC	CAISNGPPGETQYF
17	TRBV5-8	TRBJ1-3	TRBD1	-	TGTGCCAGCAGCCTTAGGGGACAGGCGAGCTCTGGAAACACCATATATTTT	CASSLRGQASSGNTIYF
13	TRBV5-8	TRBJ2-5	TRBD2	-	TGTGCCAGCAGCTCCGGGACTAGGGAGACCCAGTACTTC	CASSSGTRETQYF
16	TRBV14	TRBJ2-2	TRBD2	-	TGTGCCAGCAGCCAAGTGGCGGGAGTAAACACCGGGGAGCTGTTTTTT	CASSQVAGVNTGELFF
14	TRBV29-1	TRBJ2-7	TRBD1	-	TGCAGCGTTGAAGAGAAGGACAGGGGGTACGAGCAGTACTTC	CSVEEKDRGYEQYF
13	TRBV6-5	TRBJ2-1	TRBD2	-	TGTGCCACTGGGACTAGCGGTTCCAATGAGCAGTTCTTC	CATGTSGSNEQFF
16	TRBV7-2	TRBJ1-5	-	few	TGTGCCAGCAGCTTAGGACAGACCCTTATGGATCAGCCCCAGCATTTT	CASSLGQTLMDQPQHF
15	TRBV7-3	TRBJ1-5	-	-	TGTGCCAGCAGCTTAAACGGCGGGAGCAATCAGCCCCAGCATTTT	CASSLNGGSNQPQHF
16	TRBV7-2	TRBJ2-5	-	-	TGTGCCAGCAGCTTATCCGCTCCAGGGCAGGGAGAGACCCAGTACTTC	CASSLSAPGQGETQYF
15	TRBV7-3	TRBJ2-3	TRBD2	-	TGTGCCAGCAGCCAAACTAGCGGAGGCACAGATACGCAGTATTTT	CASSQTSGGTDTQYF
14	TRBV19	TRBJ1-1	-	-	TGTGCCAGTAGTACGAGACTTTTGAACACTGAAGCTTTCTTT	CASSTRLLNTEAFF
15	TRBV9	TRBJ1-1	-	-	TGTGCCAGCAGCGTAGAGCAAGTTTCCCACGGCCCAGCTTTCTTT	CASSVEQVSHGPAFF
18	TRBV11-2	TRBJ2-6	TRBD2	-	TGTGCCAGCAGCCCAGCCGGGGGGGCGAGGTCTGGGGCCAACGTCCTGACTTTC	CASSPAGGARSGANVLTF
13	TRBV6-4	TRBJ1-1	-	once	TGTGCCAGCAGTGACCGACAGAACACTGAAGCTTTCTTT	CASSDRQNTEAFF
14	TRBV27	TRBJ1-5	-	-	TGTGCCAGCAGTTTGGGGGGAGGCAATCAGCCCCAGCATTTT	CASSLGGGNQPQHF
17	TRBV6-1	TRBJ2-5	TRBD1	-	TGTGCCAGCAGTGCTATATCCGGGACAGGGGGCATCGAGACCCAGTACTTC	CASSAISGTGGIETQYF
14	TRBV5-6	TRBJ2-5	-	-	TGTGCCAGCAGCTTGGGACAGCGGCAAGAGACCCAGTACTTC	CASSLGQRQETQYF
12	TRBV27	TRBJ2-7	-	-	TGTGCCAGCAGTTTAGGGGGGCACGAGCAGTACTTC	CASSLGGHEQYF
17	TRBV5-4	TRBJ2-3	TRBD2	-	TGTGCCAGCAGCAAGGATCCTAGCGGGAGAGGCACAGATACGCAGTATTTT	CASSKDPSGRGTDTQYF
12	TRBV28	TRBJ2-7	-	-	TGTGCCAGCAGTTTTTCGGCCTACGAGCAGTACTTC	CASSFSAYEQYF
17	TRBV15	TRBJ2-1	-	-	TGTGCCACCAGCAGAGATCAACTGGCGGCGAGCTACAATGAGCAGTTCTTC	CATSRDQLAASYNEQFF
18	TRBV9	TRBJ2-1	TRBD2	-	TGTGCCAGCAGCGCTCGGACTAGCGGGCTTAGCTCCTACAATGAGCAGTTCTTC	CASSARTSGLSSYNEQFF
17	TRBV21-1	TRBJ1-5	-	-	TGTGCCAGCAGCTCATTCGTAGACGGACATACCAATCAGCCCCAGCATTTT	CASSSFVDGHTNQPQHF
16	TRBV7-9	TRBJ2-2	-	-	TGTGCCAGCAGCTTAGTATCCGGGACCCTTCTCGGGGAGCTGTTTTTT	CASSLVSGTLLGELFF
14	TRBV6-5	TRBJ2-5	-	-	TGTGCCAGCAGCCAGAGGCAGGCAGGCGAGACCCAGTACTTC	CASSQRQAGETQYF
13	TRBV19	TRBJ1-5	-	-	TGTGCCAGTAGGGACCCTAGCAATCAGCCCCAGCATTTT	CASRDPSNQPQHF
15	TRBV4-3	TRBJ1-1	-	-	TGCGCCAGCAGCCAAGATTGGGGAGGGAGCACTGAAGCTTTCTTT	CASSQDWGGSTEAFF
11	TRBV6-6	TRBJ2-1	-	few	TGTGCCAGCTTTGGGTACAATGAGCAGTTCTTC	CASFGYNEQFF
13	TRBV6-5	TRBJ2-5	-	-	TGTGCCAGCAGGAAACCAGGCCTAGAGACCCAGTACTTC	CASRKPGLETQYF
20	TRBV21-1	TRBJ1-2	-	-	TGTGCCAGCAGCAAAGTTTTAAAAAGGGCCGCGGGTCCTTTTAACTATGGCTACACCTTC	CASSKVLKRAAGPFNYGYTF
18	TRBV7-9	TRBJ2-3	TRBD2	-	TGTGCCAGCAGCTCCCTCCGAACTAGCGCAGAGGGCACAGATACGCAGTATTTT	CASSSLRTSAEGTDTQYF
13	TRBV6-1	TRBJ2-2	-	-	TGTGCCAGCATCCCCAGGGCCACCGGGGAGCTGTTTTTT	CASIPRATGELFF
14	TRBV28	TRBJ1-5	-	-	TGTGCCAGCAGGGCCAACAAGAGCAATCAGCCCCAGCATTTT	CASRANKSNQPQHF
19	TRBV2	TRBJ2-1	TRBD2	-	TGTGCCAGCAGTACAACCCCAAAATTGACTAGCGGAGATTACAATGAGCAGTTCTTC	CASSTTPKLTSGDYNEQFF
15	TRBV29-1	TRBJ1-2	-	few	TGCAGCGTTGAAGATATGCCGACAGGAGTTTATGGCTACACCTTC	CSVEDMPTGVYGYTF
15	TRBV28	TRBJ1-5	-	-	TGTGCCAGCAGTTTCATGGAGGTGATCAATCAGCCCCAGCATTTT	CASSFMEVINQPQHF
13	TRBV27	TRBJ2-7	-	-	TGTGCCAGCAGCCCATTCCGGGGTTACGAGCAGTACTTC	CASSPFRGYEQYF
15	TRBV27	TRBJ2-3	TRBD2	medium-sized	TGTGCCAGCAGTTCCTATAGCGGGAGCACAGATACGCAGTATTTT	CASSSYSGSTDTQYF
16	TRBV7-2	TRBJ2-3	-	-	TGTGCCAGCAGCTTTGGGGGAGGTGAGGGCACAGATACGCAGTATTTT	CASSFGGGEGTDTQYF
15	TRBV7-2	TRBJ2-4	-	-	TGTGCCAGCAGCCACAGGGCACTAGCCAAAAACATTCAGTACTTC	CASSHRALAKNIQYF
12	TRBV10-3	TRBJ1-1	-	-	TGTGCCATCAGTGACTCAGTCACTGAAGCTTTCTTT	CAISDSVTEAFF
15	TRBV5-1	TRBJ1-4	TRBD1	-	TGCGCCAGCAGCTTGGATGGACAGGGTAGGGAAAAACTGTTTTTT	CASSLDGQGREKLFF
17	TRBV7-6	TRBJ2-3	TRBD2	-	TGTGCCAGCAGCTTAGTCAACGCGGGAGTGGGGGGAGATACGCAGTATTTT	CASSLVNAGVGGDTQYF